The entry below describes one T cell receptor (beta chain). Antigen unknown. This specimen belongs to a study of siplizumab effects on memory and regulatory T cells. J lost 3 bases, V lost 2 bases, and 5 bases had no gene match. The CDR3 is 15 residues long. Germline values: CDR1 SGHDT, CDR2 YYEEEE. Measured with immunoSEQ multiplex PCR; TCRdb has only the in-frame clones, and not every one. The sample lists around 94,000 clones; roughly 90% were seen once. Broader study findings: Alloreactive sequences traceable to unstimulated CD4+ memory cells declined significantly under siplizumab. Roughly 80-97% of proliferating CD4+ or CD8+ clones defied assignment to a naive or memory phenotype.

This TCR was sampled from a human donor in good health. This chain links TRBV5-6 with TRBJ1-5, with TRBD1 matching 7 bases. The sequencing sample was made of CD4+ T cells sorted from blood. This CDR3 is CASSFRGTANQPQHF. In DNA form, the CDR3 reads TGTGCCAGCAGCTTCAGGGGGACAGCCAATCAGCCCCAGCATTTT.